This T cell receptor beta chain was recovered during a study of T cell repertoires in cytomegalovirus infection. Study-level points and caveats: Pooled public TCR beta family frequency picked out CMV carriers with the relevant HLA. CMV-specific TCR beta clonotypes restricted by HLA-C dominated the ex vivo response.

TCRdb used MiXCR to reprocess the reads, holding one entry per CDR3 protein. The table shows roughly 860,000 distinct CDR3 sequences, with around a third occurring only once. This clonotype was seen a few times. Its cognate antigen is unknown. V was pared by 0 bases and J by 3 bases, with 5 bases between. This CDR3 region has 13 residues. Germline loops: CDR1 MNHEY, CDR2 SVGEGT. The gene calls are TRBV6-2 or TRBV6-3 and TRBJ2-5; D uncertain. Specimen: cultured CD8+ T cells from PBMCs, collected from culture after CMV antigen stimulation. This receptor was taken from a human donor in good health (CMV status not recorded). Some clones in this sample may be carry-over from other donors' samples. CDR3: CASSYSPEETQYF. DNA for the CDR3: TGTGCCAGCAGTTACTCACCAGAAGAGACCCAGTACTTC.